The 6 T cell receptor beta chains in this list originate from one sample, sequenced in a study of blood T cell repertoires in COVID-19. Profiled with immunoSEQ multiplex PCR; TCRdb holds only in-frame clones, not every one. The table shows a few hundred thousand clones, with approximately 85% occurring only once. Source material: PBMCs or T cells enriched from blood (not recorded which). The receptor source for this set is a woman in her forties or fifties who had recovered from COVID-19.

This clone was observed once. J is TRBJ2-1 and V is TRBV7-2; TRBD2 matches at 7 bases. V shed 2 bases and J 7 bases; nucleotides not matched to a gene: 11. This CDR3 comprises 16 residues. Germline V CDR1 and CDR2: SGHTA, FQGNSA. CDR3 region: CASSLIGGGVGNEQFF. In DNA, the CDR3 is TGTGCCAGCAGCTTAATCGGTGGGGGGGTTGGTAATGAGCAGTTCTTC.

V is TRBV18 and J is TRBJ2-2; 9 bases align to TRBD2. Germline V gene sequence: CDR1 KGHSH, CDR2 LQKENI. Unmatched junction bases numbered 3, after V lost 0 bases and J lost 4 bases. The CDR3 is 16 amino acids. In DNA form, the CDR3 reads TGTGCCAGCTCACCACCGAGCGGGAGGTCCACCGGGGAGCTGTTTTTT. Its translation: CASSPPSGRSTGELFF. Supplemented by reference TRBV18 and TRBJ2-2, the full variable domain reads NAGVMQNPRHLVRRRGQEARLRCSPMKGHSHVYWYRQLPEEGLKFMVYLQKENIIDESGMPKERFSAEFPKEGPSILRIQQVVRGDSAAYFCASSPPSGRSTGELFFGEGSRLTVL.

The V gene is TRBV3-1 (or the pseudogene TRBV3-2), the J gene TRBJ2-7; 10 bases map to TRBD1. The germline gives CDR1 LGHDT, CDR2 YNNKEL (reference sequence). V lost 6 bases to trimming and J lost 10 bases; unmatched junction nucleotides: 6. The CDR3 loop spans 12 amino acids. CDR3 protein: CASSRDRGSQYF. DNA of the CDR3: TGTGCCAGCAGTCGGGACAGGGGAAGTCAGTACTTC.

This sequence joins TRBV7-9 and TRBJ2-2; 9 bases line up with TRBD2. Germline CDR1 SEHNR, CDR2 FQNEAQ (reference sequence). The length of the CDR3 is 17 residues. Trimming at V came to 4 bases and at J to 4 bases, leaving 10 bases not matched to a gene. The CDR3 loop reads CASSSASGTSPTGELFF. The CDR3, as DNA: TGTGCCAGCAGCTCAGCCTCCGGGACTAGCCCCACCGGGGAGCTGTTTTTT.

The V and J genes are TRBV5-1 and TRBJ1-2; 7 bases match TRBD1. Trimming took 3 bases from V and 5 from J; bases not matched to a gene: 10. CDR1 and CDR2 from the germline V gene are SGHRS and YFSETQ. The CDR3 consists of 15 residues. For the CDR3, the DNA is TGCGCCAGCAGCTCAGGACAGGTCCATACTTATGGCTACACCTTC. It specifies CASSSGQVHTYGYTF.

This sequence joins TRBV27 and TRBJ2-7, with a weak D call TRBD2 (5 bases). The V end lost 6 bases, the J end lost 2 bases, and 14 bases lay between the germline ends. From germline, CDR1 is MNHEY and CDR2 SMNVEV (reference sequence). The CDR3 spans 14 residues. In DNA form, the CDR3 reads TGTGCCAGCAGCGTGGACTTGTATACCTACGAGCAGTACTTC. This codes for CASSVDLYTYEQYF.